This TCR beta chain was documented in a study of blood T cell repertoires in COVID-19. V lost 4 bases and J lost 4, with 13 bases in between. Per germline, CDR1 LNHDA and CDR2 SQIVND (reference sequence). The CDR3 length is 15 residues. In the authors' workflow: By means of reference gene primer amplification, nucleated cell counts were estimated. Sequencing used immunoSEQ multiplex PCR; TCRdb keeps in-frame clones, though not all of them. The V and J calls and clone size are taken from that table; D and trimming were inferred from the DNA. The sample comprises just under 350,000 clones, roughly 86% of which are singletons, and more than 5.5% rests with the top ten. This clone was observed a single time.

Sequencing was done on a sample of peripheral blood. J is TRBJ2-2 and V is TRBV19, with D perhaps matching TRBD2 (6 bases). The receptor comes from a woman between 65 and 79 years old with COVID-19, enrolled during active disease. The CDR3 loop reads CASSTPRGGTGELFF. DNA of the CDR3: TGTGCCAGTAGTACCCCTAGGGGAGGCACCGGGGAGCTGTTTTTT.